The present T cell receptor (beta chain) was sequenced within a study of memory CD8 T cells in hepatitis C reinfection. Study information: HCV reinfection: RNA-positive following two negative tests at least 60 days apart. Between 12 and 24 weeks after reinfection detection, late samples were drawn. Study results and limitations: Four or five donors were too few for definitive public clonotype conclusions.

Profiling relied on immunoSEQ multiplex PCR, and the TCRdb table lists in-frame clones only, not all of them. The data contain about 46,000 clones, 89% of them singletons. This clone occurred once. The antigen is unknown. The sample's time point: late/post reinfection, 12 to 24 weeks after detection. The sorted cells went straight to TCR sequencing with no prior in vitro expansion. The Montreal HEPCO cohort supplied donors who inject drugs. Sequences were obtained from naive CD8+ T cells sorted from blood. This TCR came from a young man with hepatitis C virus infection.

The CDR3 DNA follows: TGTGCCAGCAGGCTGGAGGGGGCGTTAGGATCCTACAATGAGCAGTTCTTC. This translates into CASRLEGALGSYNEQFF. The rearrangement joins TRBV11-2 to TRBJ2-1; the D gene is possibly TRBD1 (7 bases). Germline CDR1 reads SGHAT; CDR2 reads FQNNGV. V lost 6 bases and J lost 1, with 19 bases in between. This CDR3 is built from 17 residues.